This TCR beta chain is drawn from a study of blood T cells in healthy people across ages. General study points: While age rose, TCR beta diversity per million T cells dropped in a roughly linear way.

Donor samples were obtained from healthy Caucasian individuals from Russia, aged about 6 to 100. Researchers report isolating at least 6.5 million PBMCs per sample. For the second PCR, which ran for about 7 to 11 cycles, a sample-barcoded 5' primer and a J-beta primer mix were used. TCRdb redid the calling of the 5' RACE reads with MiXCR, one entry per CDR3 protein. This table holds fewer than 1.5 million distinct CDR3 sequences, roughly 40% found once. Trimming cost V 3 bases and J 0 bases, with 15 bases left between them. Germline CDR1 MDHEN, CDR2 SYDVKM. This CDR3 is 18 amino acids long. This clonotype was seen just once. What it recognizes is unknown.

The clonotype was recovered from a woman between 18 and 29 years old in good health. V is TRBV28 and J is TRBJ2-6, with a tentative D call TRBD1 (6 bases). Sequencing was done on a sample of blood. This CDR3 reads CASSLMQGFYSGANVLTF. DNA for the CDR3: TGTGCCAGCAGTTTGATGCAGGGGTTCTACTCTGGGGCCAACGTCCTGACTTTC. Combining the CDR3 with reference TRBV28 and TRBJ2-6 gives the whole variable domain DVKVTQSSRYLVKRTGEKVFLECVQDMDHENMFWYRQDPGLGLRLIYFSYDVKMKEKGDIPEGYSVSREKKERFSLILESASTNQTSMYLCASSLMQGFYSGANVLTFGAGSRLTVL.